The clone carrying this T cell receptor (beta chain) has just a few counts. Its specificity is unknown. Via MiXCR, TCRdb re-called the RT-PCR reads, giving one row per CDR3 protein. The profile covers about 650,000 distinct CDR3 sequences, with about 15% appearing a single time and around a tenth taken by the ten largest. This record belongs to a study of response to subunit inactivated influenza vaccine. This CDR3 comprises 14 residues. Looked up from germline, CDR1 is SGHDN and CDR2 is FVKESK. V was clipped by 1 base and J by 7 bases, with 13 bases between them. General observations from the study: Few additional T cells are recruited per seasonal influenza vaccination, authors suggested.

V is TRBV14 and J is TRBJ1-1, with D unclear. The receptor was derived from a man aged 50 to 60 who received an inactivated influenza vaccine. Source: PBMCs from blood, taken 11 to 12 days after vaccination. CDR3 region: CASSQVGGRVEAFF. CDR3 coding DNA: TGTGCCAGCAGCCAAGTTGGCGGGAGGGTTGAAGCTTTCTTT.